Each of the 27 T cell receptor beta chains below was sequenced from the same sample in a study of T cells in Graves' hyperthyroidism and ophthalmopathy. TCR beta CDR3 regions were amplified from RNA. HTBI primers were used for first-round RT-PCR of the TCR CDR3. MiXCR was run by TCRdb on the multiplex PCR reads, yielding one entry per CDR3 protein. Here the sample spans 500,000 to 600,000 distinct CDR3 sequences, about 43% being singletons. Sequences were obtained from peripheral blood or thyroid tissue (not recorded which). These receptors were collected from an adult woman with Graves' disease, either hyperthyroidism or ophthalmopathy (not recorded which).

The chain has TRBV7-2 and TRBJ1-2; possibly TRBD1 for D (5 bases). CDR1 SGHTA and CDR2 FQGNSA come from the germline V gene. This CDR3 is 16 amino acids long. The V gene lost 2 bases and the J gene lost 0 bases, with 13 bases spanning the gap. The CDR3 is CASSLNWGRTNYGYTF. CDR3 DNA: TGTGCCAGCAGCTTAAATTGGGGACGGACTAACTATGGCTACACCTTC.

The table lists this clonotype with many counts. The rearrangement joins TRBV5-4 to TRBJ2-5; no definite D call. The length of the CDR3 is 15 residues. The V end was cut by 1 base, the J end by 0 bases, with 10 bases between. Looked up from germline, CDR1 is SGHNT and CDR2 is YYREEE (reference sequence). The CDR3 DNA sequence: TGTGCCAGCAGCTTGATCTCGAGGAACCAAGAGACCCAGTACTTC. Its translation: CASSLISRNQETQYF.

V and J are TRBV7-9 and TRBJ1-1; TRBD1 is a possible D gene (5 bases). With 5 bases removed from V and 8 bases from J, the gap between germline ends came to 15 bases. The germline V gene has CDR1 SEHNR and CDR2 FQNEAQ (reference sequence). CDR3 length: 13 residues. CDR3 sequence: CASSPRDRIEAFF. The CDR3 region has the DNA TGTGCCAGCAGCCCGCGGGACCGGATCGAAGCTTTCTTT.

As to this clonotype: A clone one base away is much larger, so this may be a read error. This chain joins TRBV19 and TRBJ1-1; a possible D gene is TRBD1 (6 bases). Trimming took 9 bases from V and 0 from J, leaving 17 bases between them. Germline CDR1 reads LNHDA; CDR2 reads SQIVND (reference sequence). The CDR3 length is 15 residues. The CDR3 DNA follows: TGTGCCAGCAGCTTAGGGGGACCGATGAACACTGAAGCTTTCTTT. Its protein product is CASSLGGPMNTEAFF. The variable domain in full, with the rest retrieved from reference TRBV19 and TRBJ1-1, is DGGITQSPKYLFRKEGQNVTLSCEQNLNHDAMYWYRQDPGQGLRLIYYSQIVNDFQKGDIAEGYSVSREKKESFPLTVTSAQKNPTAFYLCASSLGGPMNTEAFFGQGTRLTVV.

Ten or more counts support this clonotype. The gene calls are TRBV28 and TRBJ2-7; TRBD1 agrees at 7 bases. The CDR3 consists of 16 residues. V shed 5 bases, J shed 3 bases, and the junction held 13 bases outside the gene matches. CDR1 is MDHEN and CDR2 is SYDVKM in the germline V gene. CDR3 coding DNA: TGTGCCAGCAGTCCCCCGACAGGGAATGGTGTCTACGAGCAGTACTTC. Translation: CASSPPTGNGVYEQYF.

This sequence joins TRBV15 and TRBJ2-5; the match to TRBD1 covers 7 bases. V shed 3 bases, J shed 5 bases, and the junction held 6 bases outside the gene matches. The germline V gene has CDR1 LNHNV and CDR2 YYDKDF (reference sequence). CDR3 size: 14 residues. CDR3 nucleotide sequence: TGTGCCACCAGCAGCGAGGGGGCTGGGGAGACCCAGTACTTC. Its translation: CATSSEGAGETQYF.

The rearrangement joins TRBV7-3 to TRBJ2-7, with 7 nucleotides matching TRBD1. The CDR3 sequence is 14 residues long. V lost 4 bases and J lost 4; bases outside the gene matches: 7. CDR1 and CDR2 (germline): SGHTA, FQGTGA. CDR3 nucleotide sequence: TGTGCCAGCAGCTCCCGACAGGGAAGATACGAGCAGTACTTC. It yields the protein CASSSRQGRYEQYF.

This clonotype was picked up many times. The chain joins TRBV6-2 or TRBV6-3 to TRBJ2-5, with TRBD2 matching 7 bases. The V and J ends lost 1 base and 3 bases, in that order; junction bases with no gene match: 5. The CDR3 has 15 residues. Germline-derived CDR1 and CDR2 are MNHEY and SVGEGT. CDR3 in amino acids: CASSYLSGGEETQYF. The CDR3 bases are TGTGCCAGCAGTTACTTGTCGGGAGGAGAAGAGACCCAGTACTTC.

CDR3 coding DNA: TGCAGCGTTGTACACATGGACTCCTACGAGCAGTACTTC. It specifies CSVVHMDSYEQYF. The rearrangement joins TRBV29-1 to TRBJ2-7; no reliable D call. Between the trimmed V and J ends, which lost 4 bases and 0 bases, there was a span of 10 bases. The CDR3 sequence is 13 residues long. The germline CDR1 and CDR2 sequences are SQVTM and ANQGSEA.

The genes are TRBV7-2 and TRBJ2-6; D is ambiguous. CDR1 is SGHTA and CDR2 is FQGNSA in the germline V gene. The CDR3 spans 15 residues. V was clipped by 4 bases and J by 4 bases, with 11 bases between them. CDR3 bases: TGTGCCAGCAGCTCGACCGACGGGGGGGCCAACGTCCTGACTTTC. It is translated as CASSSTDGGANVLTF.

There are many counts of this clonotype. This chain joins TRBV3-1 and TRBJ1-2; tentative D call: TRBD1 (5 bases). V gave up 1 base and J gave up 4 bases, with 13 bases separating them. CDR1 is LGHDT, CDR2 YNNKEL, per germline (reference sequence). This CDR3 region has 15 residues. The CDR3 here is CASSQAGFGGYGYTF. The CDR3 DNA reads TGTGCCAGCAGCCAAGCGGGTTTTGGGGGCTATGGCTACACCTTC.

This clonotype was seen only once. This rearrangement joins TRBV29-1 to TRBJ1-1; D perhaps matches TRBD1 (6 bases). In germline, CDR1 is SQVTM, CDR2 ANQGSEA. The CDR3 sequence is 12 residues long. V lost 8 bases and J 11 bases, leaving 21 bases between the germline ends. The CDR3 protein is CSIMRDQGTAFF. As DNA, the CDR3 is TGCAGCATTATGCGGGACCAGGGGACTGCTTTCTTT.

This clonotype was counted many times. In nucleotides, the CDR3 is TGTGCCAGCTCGGACAGGATCATCAATCAGCCCCAGCATTTT. It yields the protein CASSDRIINQPQHF. This chain uses TRBV2 with TRBJ1-5, with 7 positions matching TRBD1. There are 14 residues in the CDR3. The V gene's germline CDR1 is SNHLY and CDR2 FYNNEI. V lost 8 bases, J lost 3 bases, and 7 bases stayed unmatched.

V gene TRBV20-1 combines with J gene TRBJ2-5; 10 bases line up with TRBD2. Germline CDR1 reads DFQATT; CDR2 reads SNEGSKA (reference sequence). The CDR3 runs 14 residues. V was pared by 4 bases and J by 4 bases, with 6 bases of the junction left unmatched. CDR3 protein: CSAKAGGPRETQYF. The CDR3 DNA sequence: TGCAGTGCTAAAGCGGGAGGGCCTCGAGAGACCCAGTACTTC.

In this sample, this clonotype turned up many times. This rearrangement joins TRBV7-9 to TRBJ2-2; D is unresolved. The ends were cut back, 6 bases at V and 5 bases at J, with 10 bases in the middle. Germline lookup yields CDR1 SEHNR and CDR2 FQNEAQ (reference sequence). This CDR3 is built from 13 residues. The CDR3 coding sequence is TGTGCCAGCAGTCCTTCGGTGACCGGGGAGCTGTTTTTT. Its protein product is CASSPSVTGELFF. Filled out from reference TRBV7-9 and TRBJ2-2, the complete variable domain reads DTGVSQNPRHKITKRGQNVTFRCDPISEHNRLYWYRQTLGQGPEFLTYFQNEAQLEKSRLLSDRFSAERPKGSFSTLEIQRTEQGDSAMYLCASSPSVTGELFFGEGSRLTVL.

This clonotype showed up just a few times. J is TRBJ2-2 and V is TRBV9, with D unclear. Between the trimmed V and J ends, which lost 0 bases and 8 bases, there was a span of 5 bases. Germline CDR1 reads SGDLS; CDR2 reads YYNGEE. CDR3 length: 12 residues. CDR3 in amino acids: CASSVEAGELFF. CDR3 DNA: TGTGCCAGCAGCGTAGAGGCAGGGGAGCTGTTTTTT.

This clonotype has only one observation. CDR3 bases: TGTGCCAGCAGCGCGAGTGGGGGTGTGGAGACCCAGTACTTC. Its translation: CASSASGGVETQYF. The V and J genes are TRBV11-2 and TRBJ2-5, with D possibly called TRBD1 or TRBD2 (5 bases each). Looked up from germline, CDR1 is SGHAT and CDR2 is FQNNGV. The CDR3 runs to 14 residues. Between the trimmed V and J ends, which lost 5 bases and 5 bases, there was a span of 15 bases. The whole variable domain, filled in from reference TRBV11-2 and TRBJ2-5, reads EAGVAQSPRYKIIEKRQSVAFWCNPISGHATLYWYQQILGQGPKLLIQFQNNGVVDDSQLPKDRFSAERLKGVDSTLKIQPAKLEDSAVYLCASSASGGVETQYFGPGTRLLVL.

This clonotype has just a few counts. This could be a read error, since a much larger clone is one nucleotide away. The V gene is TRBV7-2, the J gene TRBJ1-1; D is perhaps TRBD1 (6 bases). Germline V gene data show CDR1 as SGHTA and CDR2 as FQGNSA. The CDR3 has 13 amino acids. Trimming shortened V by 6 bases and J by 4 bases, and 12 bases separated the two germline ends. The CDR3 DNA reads TGTGCCAGCAGGGAACAGGGAGGCACTGAAGCTTTCTTT. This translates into CASREQGGTEAFF. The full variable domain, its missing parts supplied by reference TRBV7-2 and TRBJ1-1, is GAGVSQSPSNKVTEKGKDVELRCDPISGHTALYWYRQSLGQGLEFLIYFQGNSAPDKSGLPSDRFSAERTGGSVSTLTIQRTQQEDSAVYLCASREQGGTEAFFGQGTRLTVV.

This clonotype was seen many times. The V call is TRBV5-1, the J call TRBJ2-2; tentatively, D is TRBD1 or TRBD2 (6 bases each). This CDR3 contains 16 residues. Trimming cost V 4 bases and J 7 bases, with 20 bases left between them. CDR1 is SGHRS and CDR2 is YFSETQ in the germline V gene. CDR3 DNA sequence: TGCGCCAGCAGCCCCGGAGGGGGAGTTCCGGGCGGGGAGCTGTTTTTT. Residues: CASSPGGGVPGGELFF.

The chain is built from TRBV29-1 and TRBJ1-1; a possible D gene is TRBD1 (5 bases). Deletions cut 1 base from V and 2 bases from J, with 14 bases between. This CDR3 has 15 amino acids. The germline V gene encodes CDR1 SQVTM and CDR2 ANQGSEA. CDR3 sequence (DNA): TGCAGCGTTGAAGGGGGGGGAGCCTTTAACACTGAAGCTTTCTTT. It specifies CSVEGGGAFNTEAFF.

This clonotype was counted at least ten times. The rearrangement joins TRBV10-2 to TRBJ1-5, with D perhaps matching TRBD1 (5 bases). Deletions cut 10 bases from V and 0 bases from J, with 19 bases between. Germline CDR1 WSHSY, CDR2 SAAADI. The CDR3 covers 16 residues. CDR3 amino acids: CATRLSRANSNQPQHF. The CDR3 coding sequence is TGCGCCACCCGTCTCTCCAGGGCCAATAGCAATCAGCCCCAGCATTTT.

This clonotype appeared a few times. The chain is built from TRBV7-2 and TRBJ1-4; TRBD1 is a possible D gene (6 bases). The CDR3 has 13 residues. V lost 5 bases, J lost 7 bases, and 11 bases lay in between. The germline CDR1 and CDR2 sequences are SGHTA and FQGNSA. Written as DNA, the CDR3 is TGTGCCAGCAGCGTGGGGGCGCTTGAAAAACTGTTTTTT. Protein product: CASSVGALEKLFF.

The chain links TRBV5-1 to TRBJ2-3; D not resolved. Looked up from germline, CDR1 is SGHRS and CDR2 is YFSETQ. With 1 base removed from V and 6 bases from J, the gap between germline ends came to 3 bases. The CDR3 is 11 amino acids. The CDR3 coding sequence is TGCGCCAGCAGCTTGAGGGATACGCAGTATTTT. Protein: CASSLRDTQYF.

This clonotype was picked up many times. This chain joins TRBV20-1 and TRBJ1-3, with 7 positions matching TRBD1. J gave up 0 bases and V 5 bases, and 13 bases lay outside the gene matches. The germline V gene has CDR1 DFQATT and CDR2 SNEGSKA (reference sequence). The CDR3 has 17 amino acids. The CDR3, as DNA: TGCAGTGCTCAGCAAGCCGCGGGACAGCTCTCTGGAAACACCATATATTTT. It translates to CSAQQAAGQLSGNTIYF.

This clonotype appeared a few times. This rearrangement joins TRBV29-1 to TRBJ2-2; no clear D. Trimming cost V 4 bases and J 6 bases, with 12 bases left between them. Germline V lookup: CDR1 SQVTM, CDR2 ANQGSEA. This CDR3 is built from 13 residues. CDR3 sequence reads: CSVGTRIAGELFF. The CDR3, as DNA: TGCAGCGTTGGGACGCGGATCGCCGGGGAGCTGTTTTTT.

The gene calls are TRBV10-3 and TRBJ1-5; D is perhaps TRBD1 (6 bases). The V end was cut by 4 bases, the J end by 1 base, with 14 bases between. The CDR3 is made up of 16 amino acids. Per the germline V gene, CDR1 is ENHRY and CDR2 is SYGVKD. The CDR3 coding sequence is TGTGCCATCAGTGCAGGGGAGGCGGGGAGCAATCAGCCCCAGCATTTT. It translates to CAISAGEAGSNQPQHF.

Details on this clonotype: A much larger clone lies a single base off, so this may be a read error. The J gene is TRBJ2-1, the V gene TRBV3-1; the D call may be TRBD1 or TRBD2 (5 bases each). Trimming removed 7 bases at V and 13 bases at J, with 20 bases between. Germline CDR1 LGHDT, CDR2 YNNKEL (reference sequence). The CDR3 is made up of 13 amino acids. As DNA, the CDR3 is TGTGCCAGCACCCGGTACGGCCTCGGGGCCCAGTTCTTC. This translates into CASTRYGLGAQFF.